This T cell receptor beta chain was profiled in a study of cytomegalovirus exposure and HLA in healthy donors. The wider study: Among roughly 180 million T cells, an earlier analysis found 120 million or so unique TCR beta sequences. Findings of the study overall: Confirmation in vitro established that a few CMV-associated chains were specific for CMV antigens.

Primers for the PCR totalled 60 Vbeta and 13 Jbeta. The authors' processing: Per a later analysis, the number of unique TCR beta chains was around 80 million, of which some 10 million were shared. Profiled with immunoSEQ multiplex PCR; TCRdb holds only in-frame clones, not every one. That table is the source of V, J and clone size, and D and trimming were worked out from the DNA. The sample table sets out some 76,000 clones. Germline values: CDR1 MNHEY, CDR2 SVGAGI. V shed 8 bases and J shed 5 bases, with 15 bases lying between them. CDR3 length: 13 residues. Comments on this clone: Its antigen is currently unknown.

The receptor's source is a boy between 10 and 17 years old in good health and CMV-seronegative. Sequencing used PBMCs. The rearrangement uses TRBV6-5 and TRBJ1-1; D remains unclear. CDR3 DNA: TGTGCCAGCGCGGTACGGGGAGGGACTGAAGCTTTCTTT. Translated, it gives CASAVRGGTEAFF.